What follows are 17 T cell receptor beta chains derived from one specimen sequenced in a study of T cells after yellow fever vaccination. TCRdb recomputed calls from the 5' RACE reads with MiXCR, one row per CDR3 protein. The sample gives hundreds of thousands of distinct CDR3 sequences, around 20% of which show up once; over 15% is in the top ten. The sequenced sample was PBMCs, obtained before the yellow fever booster vaccination. The receptor source for this set is a young man who received the YFV17D yellow fever vaccine.

The chain combines TRBV20-1 with TRBJ2-2; 9 nucleotides match TRBD1. CDR1 and CDR2 (germline): DFQATT, SNEGSKA (reference sequence). J gave up 5 bases and V 4 bases, and 5 bases lay outside the gene matches. The CDR3 contains 14 residues. CDR3 region: CSATGTGPTGELFF. CDR3 DNA: TGCAGTGCTACCGGGACAGGGCCGACCGGGGAGCTGTTTTTT.

This clonotype was picked up a small number of times. This chain links TRBV7-9 with TRBJ2-4; D possibly corresponds to TRBD2 (6 bases). Germline-derived CDR1 and CDR2 are SEHNR and FQNEAQ (reference sequence). This CDR3 region has 10 residues. The CDR3 region is CATGGNIQYF. DNA for the CDR3: TGTGCGACCGGGGGAAACATTCAGTACTTC. Looking up the rest from reference TRBV7-9 and TRBJ2-4 gives the full variable domain: DTGVSQNPRHKITKRGQNVTFRCDPISEHNRLYWYRQTLGQGPEFLTYFQNEAQLEKSRLLSDRFSAERPKGSFSTLEIQRTEQGDSAMYLCATGGNIQYFGAGTRLSVL.

This clonotype has more than one count but fewer than ten. The J gene is TRBJ2-7, the V gene TRBV5-1; no firm D call. The V end was cut by 7 bases, the J end by 3 bases, with 5 bases between. Germline V gene lookup returns CDR1 SGHRS and CDR2 YFSETQ. The CDR3 runs 10 residues. The CDR3 DNA reads TGCGCCAGCCGTTGCTACGAGCAGTACGTC. Translation gives CASRCYEQYV.

This clonotype showed up just a few times. The rearrangement uses TRBV5-4 and TRBJ2-2, with TRBD2 identical over 14 bases. The V gene end was trimmed by 4 bases and the J gene end by 1 base; junction bases not matched to a gene: 3. The germline gives CDR1 SGHNT, CDR2 YYREEE (reference sequence). The CDR3 covers 17 residues. CDR3 residues: CASSPGLAGGNTGELFF. The CDR3 DNA reads as TGTGCCAGCAGCCCCGGACTAGCGGGGGGGAACACCGGGGAGCTGTTTTTT. Full variable domain (rest looked up from reference TRBV5-4 and TRBJ2-2): ETGVTQSPTHLIKTRGQQVTLRCSSQSGHNTVSWYQQALGQGPQFIFQYYREEENGRGNFPPRFSGLQFPNYSSELNVNALELDDSALYLCASSPGLAGGNTGELFFGEGSRLTVL.

The chain recombines TRBV7-2 with TRBJ2-1, with a tentative D call TRBD1 (6 bases). Trimming took 7 bases from V and 6 from J, leaving 13 bases between them. This CDR3 is built from 13 residues. Germline V gene sequence: CDR1 SGHTA, CDR2 FQGNSA. The CDR3, as DNA: TGTGCCAGCAACTTGGGGGCGGTCAATGAGCAGTTCTTC. Translated: CASNLGAVNEQFF.

The sample holds a few counts of this clonotype. V gene TRBV28 combines with J gene TRBJ1-1; 11 nucleotides match TRBD1. The CDR3 totals 16 residues. Per germline, CDR1 MDHEN and CDR2 SYDVKM. Trimming at V came to 3 bases and at J to 1 base, leaving 4 bases not matched to a gene. The chain's CDR3 is CASSFGGTGGNTEAFF. DNA for the CDR3: TGTGCCAGCAGTTTTGGTGGGACAGGGGGGAACACTGAAGCTTTCTTT.

There are a few counts of this clonotype. The CDR3 loop reads CASSYSFMSGELFF. As DNA, the CDR3 is TGTGCCAGCAGTTACTCTTTTATGTCCGGGGAGCTGTTTTTT. This chain links TRBV6-5 with TRBJ2-2; D ambiguous. This CDR3 is 14 amino acids long. The ends were cut back, 0 bases at V and 6 bases at J, with 8 bases in the middle. Germline V gives CDR1 MNHEY, CDR2 SVGAGI.

V gene TRBV14 combines with J gene TRBJ2-1, with 8 bases that match TRBD2. The CDR3 extends over 14 amino acids. The V gene end was trimmed by 6 bases and the J gene end by 8 bases; junction bases not matched to a gene: 9. CDR1 SGHDN and CDR2 FVKESK come from the germline V gene. The CDR3 loop is CASSPGGPVDEQFF. The CDR3 DNA follows: TGTGCCAGCAGTCCGGGGGGGCCAGTGGATGAGCAGTTCTTC.

The rearrangement joins TRBV7-2 to TRBJ2-5; 8 positions agree with TRBD2. Trimming removed 5 bases from V and 4 bases from J; junction bases left unmatched: 21. Germline loops: CDR1 SGHTA, CDR2 FQGNSA. CDR3 length equals 19 residues. CDR3 nucleotides: TGTGCCAGCAGCCGATTTGGACGACTCTTGGCGGGGGGAGGAGAGACCCAGTACTTC. Translation: CASSRFGRLLAGGGETQYF.

V usage is TRBV5-1 and J usage is TRBJ2-3; 7 positions match TRBD1. Germline CDR1 reads SGHRS; CDR2 reads YFSETQ. The CDR3 length is 16 residues. J lost 4 bases, V lost 4 bases, and 12 bases had no gene match. The CDR3 spells CASSLGTGTAADTQYF. CDR3 coding DNA: TGCGCCAGCAGCCTGGGTACCGGGACAGCGGCAGATACGCAGTATTTT.

The chain employs TRBV7-6 and TRBJ2-3, with D perhaps matching TRBD1 (6 bases). Trimming cost V 0 bases and J 3 bases, with 13 bases left between them. This CDR3 contains 16 residues. CDR1 is SGHVS and CDR2 is FNYEAQ in the germline V gene. The CDR3 sequence: CASSLAGRGLTDTQYF. In nucleotides, the CDR3 is TGTGCCAGCAGCTTAGCTGGTAGGGGGTTGACAGATACGCAGTATTTT.

The gene calls are TRBV7-2 and TRBJ2-7; TRBD1 matches 7 bases. Germline V gene lookup returns CDR1 SGHTA and CDR2 FQGNSA. V was clipped by 0 bases and J by 2 bases; unmatched bases: 4. There are 15 residues in the CDR3. DNA for the CDR3: TGTGCCAGCAGCTTAGCAGCAGGGGGAACCTACGAGCAGTACGTC. It is translated as CASSLAAGGTYEQYV.

This rearrangement joins TRBV3-1 to TRBJ1-1, with D possibly matching TRBD1 (5 bases). This CDR3 has 12 residues. The germline V gene encodes CDR1 LGHDT and CDR2 YNNKEL (reference sequence). With 4 bases removed from V and 8 bases from J, the gap between germline ends came to 11 bases. The CDR3 DNA reads TGTGCCAGCAGCCTACCGGGACTGGAAGCTTTCTTT. Its protein is CASSLPGLEAFF.

The rearrangement uses TRBV6-2 or TRBV6-3 and TRBJ1-1; TRBD1 is a possible D gene (6 bases). The CDR3 sequence is 13 residues long. Trimming removed 3 bases at V and 8 bases at J, with 13 bases between. The germline V gene encodes CDR1 MNHEY and CDR2 SVGEGT. CDR3 loop: CASSYIRGGEAFF. The CDR3 DNA reads TGTGCCAGCAGTTATATCAGGGGAGGCGAAGCTTTCTTT.

A few counts support this clonotype. The chain recombines TRBV6-5 with TRBJ1-6, with 8 nucleotides matching TRBD1. V gave up 4 bases and J gave up 9 bases; unmatched junction bases: 8. The CDR3 has 15 residues. Looked up from germline, CDR1 is MNHEY and CDR2 is SVGAGI. The CDR3 bases are TGTGCCAGCAGTTGGGGGGCAGGGGGCCCTTCACCCCTCCACTTT. Its translation is CASSWGAGGPSPLHF.

The chain joins TRBV7-6 to TRBJ2-3; D not certain. Trimming stripped 3 bases from V and 0 bases from J, with 10 bases between. Looked up from germline, CDR1 is SGHVS and CDR2 is FNYEAQ. This CDR3 is built from 15 residues. CDR3 bases: TGTGCCAGCAGCTTGGTCGGATCTAGCACAGATACGCAGTATTTT. This translates into CASSLVGSSTDTQYF.

This clonotype was seen a few times. The gene calls are TRBV4-2 and TRBJ2-7; D is tentatively TRBD1 or TRBD2 (5 bases each). V gave up 4 bases and J gave up 3 bases, with 10 bases separating them. The CDR3 extends over 13 amino acids. CDR1 and CDR2 from the germline V gene are LGHNA and YNFKEQ. This CDR3 reads CASSLRGVYEQYV. Written as DNA, the CDR3 is TGTGCCAGCAGCCTAAGGGGAGTCTACGAGCAGTACGTC.